The 11 T cell receptor beta chains reported below all come from one sample, sequenced in a study of T-cell memory formation after mild COVID-19. MiXCR, applied by TCRdb to the 5' RACE reads, yields one record per CDR3 protein. This sample yields around 130,000 distinct CDR3 sequences, of which 11% to 15% are seen a single time; more than 25% belongs to the top ten. Sequenced material: PBMCs or a T cell subset sorted from them (not recorded which). All receptors derive from an adult woman who had mild COVID-19 (a few samples of this study predate the infection). Cell type and time point are not known.

This chain links TRBV3-1 with TRBJ2-7; no reliable D call. Trimming removed 3 bases from V and 0 bases from J, with 9 bases in between. Germline V CDR1 and CDR2: LGHDT, YNNKEL (reference sequence). This CDR3 has 14 amino acids. The CDR3 DNA sequence: TGTGCCAGCAGCCACGGGTTAAGCTCCTACGAGCAGTACTTC. Protein: CASSHGLSSYEQYF.

The rearrangement links TRBV7-9 to TRBJ2-5, with 9 bases lining up with TRBD2. Looked up from germline, CDR1 is SEHNR and CDR2 is FQNEAQ (reference sequence). The ends lost 5 bases at V and 0 bases at J; junction bases unmatched: 7. This CDR3 spans 16 amino acids. CDR3: CASSGGTSRYQETQYF. The CDR3 DNA is TGTGCCAGCAGCGGGGGGACTAGCAGATACCAAGAGACCCAGTACTTC.

The gene calls are TRBV20-1 and TRBJ1-2, with D perhaps TRBD1 (5 bases). V dropped 1 base and J dropped 8 bases, with 14 bases sitting between them. This CDR3 spans 13 amino acids. CDR1 and CDR2 from the germline V gene are DFQATT and SNEGSKA (reference sequence). This chain's CDR3 is CSARVNGDWGYTF. The CDR3, as DNA: TGCAGTGCTAGAGTAAATGGGGACTGGGGCTACACCTTC.

In this sample, this clonotype turned up many times. The gene calls are TRBV4-1 and TRBJ2-2; D is possibly TRBD2 (7 bases). V was trimmed by 0 bases and J by 4 bases, leaving 12 bases between them. Germline CDR1 and CDR2: MGHRA and YSYEKL. CDR3 length: 16 residues. Written as DNA, the CDR3 is TGCGCCAGCAGCCAAGAGGGGGGGGCTCTCACCGGGGAGCTGTTTTTT. This gives the protein CASSQEGGALTGELFF.

In its sample, this clonotype was seen a few times. The V call is TRBV19, the J call TRBJ2-3; 7 nucleotides agree with TRBD2. Trimming cost V 2 bases and J 1 base; bases outside gene matches: 6. The CDR3 covers 16 residues. CDR1 is LNHDA, CDR2 SQIVND, per germline (reference sequence). The CDR3 sequence is CASSIIGLAGTDTQYF. For the CDR3, the DNA is TGTGCCAGTAGTATAATAGGGCTAGCGGGCACAGATACGCAGTATTTT.

This clonotype was seen a few times. The V gene is TRBV23-1, the J gene TRBJ2-1; TRBD2 aligns across 8 bases. TRBV23-1 is known as an ORF, though its function is uncertain. The length of the CDR3 is 19 residues. V shed 4 bases, J shed 0 bases, and the junction held 14 bases outside the gene matches. The CDR3 here is CASSLRLSSGASSYNEQFF. The CDR3 DNA is TGCGCCAGCAGTCTACGGTTGAGTAGCGGGGCGAGCTCCTACAATGAGCAGTTCTTC.

The rearrangement links TRBV4-3 to TRBJ1-2; 7 bases are a match to TRBD1. The CDR3 covers 17 residues. With 1 base clipped from V and 8 bases from J, the junction kept 16 bases outside the gene matches. Germline CDR1 LGHNA, CDR2 YSLEER. The DNA of the CDR3 is TGCGCCAGCAGCCAAGGAACCCCGGGACAGCCTATGGGGGGCTACACCTTC. This gives the protein CASSQGTPGQPMGGYTF.

This clonotype was detected many times. This chain uses TRBV3-1 with TRBJ1-1; D not resolved. Germline assignment: CDR1 LGHDT and CDR2 YNNKEL (reference sequence). The CDR3 spans 12 residues. Trimming pared 1 base from V and 7 bases from J, leaving 7 bases between. In nucleotides, the CDR3 is TGTGCCAGCAGCCAAGCGACCAATGAAGCTTTCTTT. This translates into CASSQATNEAFF. The entire variable domain, with the rest obtained from reference TRBV3-1 and TRBJ1-1, is as follows: DTAVSQTPKYLVTQMGNDKSIKCEQNLGHDTMYWYKQDSKKFLKIMFSYNNKELIINETVPNRFSPKSPDKAHLNLHINSLELGDSAVYFCASSQATNEAFFGQGTRLTVV.

This clonotype was counted ten times or more. V gene TRBV4-1 combines with J gene TRBJ2-3; D not certain. Germline-derived CDR1 and CDR2 are MGHRA and YSYEKL. The CDR3 spans 13 residues. V gave up 4 bases and J gave up 4 bases, with 9 bases separating them. CDR3 nucleotides: TGCGCCAGCAGCCTAGGAGTTGCAGATACGCAGTATTTT. Translation: CASSLGVADTQYF.

This chain uses TRBV14 with TRBJ1-3, with D hard to call. Between the trimmed V and J ends, which lost 0 bases and 0 bases, there was a span of 6 bases. CDR1 SGHDN and CDR2 FVKESK come from the germline V gene. The CDR3 loop spans 15 amino acids. CDR3 DNA: TGTGCCAGCAGCCAAGACGACACCTCTGGAAACACCATATATTTT. Translating it yields CASSQDDTSGNTIYF.

J is TRBJ1-1 and V is TRBV5-5; D might be TRBD1 (5 bases). CDR1 is SGHKS, CDR2 YYEKEE, per germline (reference sequence). The V end was cut by 2 bases, the J end by 2 bases, with 16 bases between. This CDR3 spans 16 amino acids. This CDR3 is CASSFPEAGGNTEAFF. The CDR3 DNA reads TGTGCCAGCAGCTTTCCGGAGGCTGGGGGTAACACTGAAGCTTTCTTT.